Shown below are 23 T cell receptor beta chains from a single sample sequenced in a study of neoadjuvant anti-PD-1 for oral cavity cancer. The time point here: after neoadjuvant nivolumab, at surgical resection. Here immunoSEQ multiplex PCR was the method, and the copy in TCRdb shows in-frame clones only, minus some. The sample lists roughly 40,000 clones, approximately 80% occurring once. Sequenced here: PBMCs, sampled after nivolumab (anti-PD-1) treatment. The source is a person aged 40 to 85 with oral cavity squamous cell carcinoma.

The count of this clone is one. V usage is TRBV5-1 and J usage is TRBJ2-3; 12 bases fit TRBD2. Germline V lookup: CDR1 SGHRS, CDR2 YFSETQ. The CDR3 totals 15 residues. The V segment lost 3 bases and the J segment 7 bases; nucleotides outside the gene matches: 6. The CDR3 protein is CASSSLAGGPYTQYF. In DNA, the CDR3 is TGCGCCAGCAGCTCCCTAGCGGGGGGGCCGTATACGCAGTATTTT.

The V gene is TRBV19, the J gene TRBJ1-1; possible D gene TRBD1, 6 bases. V lost 7 bases and J 2 bases, leaving 14 bases between the germline ends. The CDR3 has 14 residues. Germline CDR1 is LNHDA and CDR2 is SQIVND (reference sequence). In DNA, the CDR3 is TGTGCCAGTATGGGGCGGGGGGCAAACACTGAAGCTTTCTTT. This codes for CASMGRGANTEAFF.

The chain has TRBV30 and TRBJ2-1; D possibly uses TRBD1 or TRBD2 (5 bases each). This CDR3 is 13 amino acids long. The germline V gene encodes CDR1 GTSNPN and CDR2 SVGIG (reference sequence). Trimming took 2 bases from V and 4 from J, leaving 9 bases between them. In nucleotides, the CDR3 is TGTGCCTGGAGTAGGGACCAATACAATGAGCAGTTCTTC. Amino acids: CAWSRDQYNEQFF.

This clone was observed a few times. The V call is TRBV14, the J call TRBJ1-1, with D unclear. Germline CDR1 reads SGHDN; CDR2 reads FVKESK. This CDR3 has 15 amino acids. The ends were cut back, 0 bases at V and 4 bases at J, with 12 bases in the middle. Here the CDR3 reads CASSQDFGFVTEAFF. The CDR3 bases are TGTGCCAGCAGCCAAGATTTTGGGTTTGTCACTGAAGCTTTCTTT.

V usage is TRBV4-2 and J usage is TRBJ2-1; 10 nucleotides align to TRBD2. CDR1 and CDR2 (germline): LGHNA, YNFKEQ. This CDR3 has 17 amino acids. Losses at the gene ends were 2 bases for V and 4 bases for J; bases not matched to a gene: 8. The CDR3 reads CASSQRSTSGAYNEQFF. CDR3 sequence (DNA): TGTGCCAGCAGCCAACGAAGTACTAGCGGGGCATACAATGAGCAGTTCTTC.

This clone appeared a few times. This sequence joins TRBV19 and TRBJ1-6, with D perhaps matching TRBD1 (5 bases). Germline-derived CDR1 and CDR2 are LNHDA and SQIVND (reference sequence). This CDR3 region has 14 residues. V lost 5 bases, J lost 4 bases, and 9 bases lay in between. The chain's CDR3 is CASSPGTYNSPLHF. The DNA for the CDR3 is TGTGCCAGTAGTCCCGGGACTTATAATTCACCCCTCCACTTT.

This clone was seen just once. This sequence joins TRBV15 and TRBJ2-7; D is uncertain. Germline CDR1 is LNHNV and CDR2 is YYDKDF (reference sequence). The CDR3 is 13 residues long. V gave up 3 bases and J gave up 6 bases, with 12 bases separating them. The CDR3 region is CATSREIIGEQYF. The CDR3 DNA sequence: TGTGCCACCAGCAGGGAGATAATAGGCGAGCAGTACTTC. The complete variable domain, with remaining parts taken from reference TRBV15 and TRBJ2-7, reads DAMVIQNPRYQVTQFGKPVTLSCSQTLNHNVMYWYQQKSSQAPKLLFHYYDKDFNNEADTPDNFQSRRPNTSFCFLDIRSPGLGDTAMYLCATSREIIGEQYFGPGTRLTVT.

CDR3 sequence (DNA): TGTGCCAGCAGTTACGAGACAGGGTCCTACGAGCAGTACTTC. Translated, it gives CASSYETGSYEQYF. The chain links TRBV6-5 to TRBJ2-7; 7 bases match TRBD1. CDR1 MNHEY and CDR2 SVGAGI come from the germline V gene. The trim removed 2 bases at V and 1 base at J, leaving 2 bases unmatched. CDR3 length: 14 residues.

This chain connects TRBV4-1 to TRBJ1-2; 7 bases are a match to TRBD1. There are 14 residues in the CDR3. Germline CDR1 reads MGHRA; CDR2 reads YSYEKL. Germline trimming cut 0 bases from V and 6 bases from J; bases unmatched to any gene: 4. CDR3 residues: CASSQDGQVDGYTF. CDR3 nucleotide sequence: TGCGCCAGCAGCCAAGACGGACAGGTGGATGGCTACACCTTC.

V gene TRBV27 combines with J gene TRBJ1-6, with 7 bases that match TRBD1. This CDR3 comprises 17 residues. J lost 5 bases, V lost 1 base, and 8 bases had no gene match. CDR1 and CDR2 (germline): MNHEY, SMNVEV (reference sequence). CDR3 coding DNA: TGTGCCAGCAGTTTATTCTACAGGGGCGGCAATAATTCACCCCTCCACTTT. It yields the protein CASSLFYRGGNNSPLHF.

V is TRBV30 and J is TRBJ1-5; maybe TRBD1 (5 bases). CDR1 is GTSNPN, CDR2 SVGIG, per germline (reference sequence). The CDR3 consists of 15 residues. V lost 0 bases and J lost 7, with 16 bases in between. The CDR3 DNA reads as TGTGCCTGGAGTGTACCCAGGGAGATGTACCAGCCCCAGCATTTT. Amino acid sequence: CAWSVPREMYQPQHF.

This clone has only one observation. The chain uses TRBV7-8 and TRBJ2-1, with TRBD2 matching over 12 bases. J was trimmed by 9 bases and V by 4 bases; bases with no gene match: 4. The CDR3 is made up of 14 amino acids. Germline V gives CDR1 SGHVS, CDR2 FQNEAQ. Here the CDR3 reads CASSSLAGGLEQFF. The CDR3 DNA reads TGTGCCAGCAGCTCCCTAGCGGGAGGGCTTGAGCAGTTCTTC.

The V call is TRBV6-1, the J call TRBJ2-5, with a tentative D call TRBD2 (5 bases). The CDR3 consists of 16 residues. CDR1 is MNHNS, CDR2 SASEGT, per germline. Trimming took 3 bases from V and 2 from J, leaving 16 bases between them. The DNA for the CDR3 is TGTGCCAGCAGTGACCATACGGGGAGCCATCAAGAGACCCAGTACTTC. Translation: CASSDHTGSHQETQYF.

Worth noting for this clone: Other nucleotide sequences from this sample produce the same CDR3. V gene TRBV6-5 combines with J gene TRBJ1-1; perhaps TRBD1 as D (5 bases). This CDR3 contains 14 residues. Germline V lookup: CDR1 MNHEY, CDR2 SVGAGI. V dropped 0 bases and J dropped 1 base, with 6 bases sitting between them. In nucleotides, the CDR3 is TGTGCCAGCAGTTACTCTGGGGGGAACACTGAAGCTTTCTTT. Protein: CASSYSGGNTEAFF.

The rearrangement joins TRBV19 to TRBJ1-2, with 9 bases identical to TRBD1. The J segment lost 2 bases and the V segment lost 4 bases, leaving 8 bases of the junction unmatched. Looked up from germline, CDR1 is LNHDA and CDR2 is SQIVND (reference sequence). The CDR3 has 16 amino acids. CDR3 region: CASSTTLQGANYGYTF. CDR3 sequence (DNA): TGTGCCAGTAGTACGACACTACAGGGGGCGAACTATGGCTACACCTTC.

The rearrangement uses TRBV7-9 and TRBJ1-3; perhaps TRBD1 as D (5 bases). Trimming took 5 bases from V and 1 from J, leaving 18 bases between them. This CDR3 has 17 residues. The germline gives CDR1 SEHNR, CDR2 FQNEAQ (reference sequence). In nucleotides, the CDR3 is TGTGCCAGCAGCGGGACGCATAACCTGAGGTCTGGAAACACCATATATTTT. Translation gives CASSGTHNLRSGNTIYF.

This sequence joins TRBV7-9 and TRBJ2-7; perhaps TRBD1 as D (6 bases). V was pared by 1 base and J by 6 bases, with 13 bases between. The CDR3 runs to 14 residues. Looked up from germline, CDR1 is SEHNR and CDR2 is FQNEAQ (reference sequence). CDR3 DNA: TGTGCCAGCAGCTTAGAGATCAGGGGCGCCGAGCAGTACTTC. Its translation is CASSLEIRGAEQYF.

CDR3 nucleotides: TGTGCCAGCAGTTACGGGACGCCTGGAAACACCATATATTTT. Its translation is CASSYGTPGNTIYF. The chain joins TRBV6-5 to TRBJ1-3, with a tentative D call TRBD1 (5 bases). The CDR3 runs 14 residues. Germline V gene data show CDR1 as MNHEY and CDR2 as SVGAGI. The V end lost 2 bases, the J end lost 2 bases, and 7 bases lay between the germline ends.

The V gene is TRBV7-2, the J gene TRBJ2-2; no reliable D call. Germline CDR1 SGHTA, CDR2 FQGNSA. Trimming shortened V by 2 bases and J by 4 bases, and 5 bases separated the two germline ends. The CDR3 totals 13 residues. In DNA, the CDR3 is TGTGCCAGCAGCTTAACGGTCACCGGGGAGCTGTTTTTT. The encoded protein is CASSLTVTGELFF.

This clone is medium-sized (0.01 to 0.1%) within its sample. This rearrangement joins TRBV7-8 to TRBJ2-7; D is perhaps TRBD1 (7 bases). Looked up from germline, CDR1 is SGHVS and CDR2 is FQNEAQ. V was trimmed by 1 base and J by 1 base, leaving 20 bases between them. The length of the CDR3 is 18 residues. Written as DNA, the CDR3 is TGTGCCAGCAGCTTAGTATGGGGGGTCCCGGGACAGTCCTACGAGCAGTACTTC. Translating gives CASSLVWGVPGQSYEQYF.

The chain joins TRBV6-5 to TRBJ1-2; 10 bases are shared with TRBD1. This CDR3 has 16 residues. In germline, CDR1 is MNHEY, CDR2 SVGAGI. The J segment lost 1 base and the V segment lost 0 bases, leaving 2 bases of the junction unmatched. This chain's CDR3 is CASSYSWTGGNYGYTF. The CDR3 nucleotides are TGTGCCAGCAGTTACTCGTGGACAGGGGGTAACTATGGCTACACCTTC.

The J gene is TRBJ1-5, the V gene TRBV2; 7 bases match TRBD1. J was trimmed by 4 bases and V by 5 bases; bases with no gene match: 8. The CDR3 sequence is 15 residues long. CDR1 SNHLY and CDR2 FYNNEI come from the germline V gene. The CDR3 here is CASSIRGRFNQPQHF. In DNA form, the CDR3 reads TGTGCCAGCAGTATTAGGGGGCGGTTTAATCAGCCCCAGCATTTT.

V gene TRBV6-5 combines with J gene TRBJ2-2, with a weak D call TRBD2 (5 bases). This CDR3 has 13 amino acids. Germline lookup yields CDR1 MNHEY and CDR2 SVGAGI. Trimming shortened V by 3 bases and J by 7 bases, and 9 bases separated the two germline ends. As DNA, the CDR3 is TGTGCCAGCAGTTATCGGGGTGACGGGGAGCTGTTTTTT. Translation gives CASSYRGDGELFF.